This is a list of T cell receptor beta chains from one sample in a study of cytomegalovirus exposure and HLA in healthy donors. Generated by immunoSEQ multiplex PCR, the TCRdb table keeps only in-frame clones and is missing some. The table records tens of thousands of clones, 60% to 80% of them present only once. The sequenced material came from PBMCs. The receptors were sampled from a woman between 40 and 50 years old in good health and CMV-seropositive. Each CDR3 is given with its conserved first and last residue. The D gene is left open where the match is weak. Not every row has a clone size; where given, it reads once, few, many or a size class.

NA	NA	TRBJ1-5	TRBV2	TGTGCCAGCAGTCAAGCGGAAACAGGGATAAATCAGCCCCAGCATTTT	CASSQAETGINQPQHF
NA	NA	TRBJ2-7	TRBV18	TGTGCCAGCTCGCCCGCGGGACAGCTAATGGGTGAGCAGTACTTC	CASSPAGQLMGEQYF
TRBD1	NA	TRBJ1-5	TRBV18	TGTGCCAGCTCAACCACAGGGGGCTCGGGCAATCAGCCCCAGCATTTT	CASSTTGGSGNQPQHF
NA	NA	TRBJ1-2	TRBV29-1	TGCAGCGTTGAAAGACAGCCGCCGGAATATGGCTACACCTTC	CSVERQPPEYGYTF
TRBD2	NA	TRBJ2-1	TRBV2	TGTGCCAGCAGTGAGCGGACTAGCGGCCACCAGAGCTCCTACAATGAGCAGTTCTTC	CASSERTSGHQSSYNEQFF
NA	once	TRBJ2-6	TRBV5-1	TGCGCCAGCAGCCCATCCCGGGGTGGGGCCAACGTCCTGACTTTC	CASSPSRGGANVLTF
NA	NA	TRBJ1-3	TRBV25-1	TGTGCCAGCAGTGATTGGCACAGGGTTTCTGGAAACACCATATATTTT	CASSDWHRVSGNTIYF
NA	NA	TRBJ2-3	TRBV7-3	TGTGCCAGCAGCTTCGGCGGGGCGACAGATACGCAGTATTTT	CASSFGGATDTQYF
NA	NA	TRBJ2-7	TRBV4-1	TGCGCCAGCAGCCCAGGCCCGGACAGCACCTACGAGCAGTACTTC	CASSPGPDSTYEQYF
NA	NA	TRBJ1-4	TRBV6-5	TGTGCCAGCAGCCAAGACGGACTTCATAATGAAAAACTGTTTTTT	CASSQDGLHNEKLFF
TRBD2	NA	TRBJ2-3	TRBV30	TGTGCCTGGAAACCACCGGGACTAGCGGGAGGGCGAGATACGCAGTATTTT	CAWKPPGLAGGRDTQYF
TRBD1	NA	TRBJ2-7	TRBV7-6	TGTGCCAGCAGCTTCGGGACAGGGGCCTACGAGCAGTACTTC	CASSFGTGAYEQYF
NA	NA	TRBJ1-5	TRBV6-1	TGTGCCAGCAGTGAACAGTTCGTTAGCAATCAGCCCCAGCATTTT	CASSEQFVSNQPQHF
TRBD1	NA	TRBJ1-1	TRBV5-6	TGTGCCAGCAGCCTCGTATTACAGGGGGCAAACACTGAAGCTTTCTTT	CASSLVLQGANTEAFF
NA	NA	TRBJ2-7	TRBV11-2	TGTGCCAGCAGCTGGGGGACAAAGGTCTCCTACGAGCAGTACTTC	CASSWGTKVSYEQYF
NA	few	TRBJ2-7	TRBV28	TGTGCCAGCACCCAGGGTGGCGAGCAGTACTTC	CASTQGGEQYF
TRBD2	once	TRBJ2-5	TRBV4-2	TGTGCCAGCAGCCCAGGGACTAGCGGGGGGGCCGGGGAGACCCAGTACTTC	CASSPGTSGGAGETQYF
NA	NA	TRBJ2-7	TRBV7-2	TGTGCCAGCAGCCGAAAGGGGGGACAGAACTACGAGCAGTACTTC	CASSRKGGQNYEQYF
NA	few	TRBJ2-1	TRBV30	TGTGCCTGGAGTGCGGTACCTCACAATGAGCAGTTCTTC	CAWSAVPHNEQFF
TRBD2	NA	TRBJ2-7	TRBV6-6	TGTGCCAGCCGGACTAGCGGGGGGACCTACGAGCAGTACTTC	CASRTSGGTYEQYF
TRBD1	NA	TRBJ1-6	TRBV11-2	TGTGCCAGCAGCATAACACAGGGGGTAGGAGGCTCACCCCTCCACTTT	CASSITQGVGGSPLHF
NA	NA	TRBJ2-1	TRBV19	TGTGCCAGTAGTCTTCAGGGCCGCTCCTACAATGAGCAGTTCTTC	CASSLQGRSYNEQFF
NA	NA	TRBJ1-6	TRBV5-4	TGTGCCAGCAGCCTCATAACGAGGCCCGACAAGGGGGAGTCACCCCTCCACTTT	CASSLITRPDKGESPLHF
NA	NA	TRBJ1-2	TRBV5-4	TGTGCCAGCAGCTTGGCCGGGTCACCCCCCTATGGCTACACCTTC	CASSLAGSPPYGYTF
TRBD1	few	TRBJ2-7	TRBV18	TGTGCCAGCTCACCGGGACAGGGGGTTTCGGACGAGCAGTACTTC	CASSPGQGVSDEQYF
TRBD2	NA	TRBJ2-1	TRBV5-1	TGCGCCAGCAGCTCCGGGACTAGCGGGAACAATGAGCAGTTCTTC	CASSSGTSGNNEQFF
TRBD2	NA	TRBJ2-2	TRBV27	TGTGCCAGCAGTTTAACTAGGACTAGCGCGTCCGGGGAGCTGTTTTTT	CASSLTRTSASGELFF
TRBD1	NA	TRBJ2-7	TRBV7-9	TGTGCCAGCAGCTCGAGGGACAGAGATTACGAGCAGTACTTC	CASSSRDRDYEQYF
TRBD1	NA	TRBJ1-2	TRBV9	TGTGCCAGCAGCGTAGCTCAGGGACAGGGGAATGGCTACACCTTC	CASSVAQGQGNGYTF
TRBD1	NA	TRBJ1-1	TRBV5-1	TGCGCCAGCAGCTTGGAGGGACAGGGTAGTGATGAAGCTTTCTTT	CASSLEGQGSDEAFF
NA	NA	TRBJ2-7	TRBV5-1	TGCGCCAGCTCCGGGACGGGAAAAGGCGGGGACTTCGAGCAGTACTTC	CASSGTGKGGDFEQYF
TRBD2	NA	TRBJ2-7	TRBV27	TGTGCCAGCAGTTTACTTGCGGGAGGTACCGAGCAGTACTTC	CASSLLAGGTEQYF
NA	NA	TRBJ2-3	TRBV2	TGTGCCAGCAGTGAAAGTGGGGCGAGAGCTCCGCAGTATTTT	CASSESGARAPQYF
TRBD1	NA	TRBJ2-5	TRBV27	TGTGCCAGCAGATCACTACAGGGGCCGGGCGAAGAGACCCAGTACTTC	CASRSLQGPGEETQYF
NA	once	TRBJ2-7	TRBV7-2	TGTGCCAGCAGCCGCGCGGGCTTCCACGAGCAGTACTTC	CASSRAGFHEQYF
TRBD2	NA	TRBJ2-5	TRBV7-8	TGTGCCAGCAGCCCAAGAAGCGGGGTTGCAGAGACCCAGTACTTC	CASSPRSGVAETQYF
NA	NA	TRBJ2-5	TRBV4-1	TGCGCCAGCAGCCAAACGCGGTTTCGGGAGACCCAGTACTTC	CASSQTRFRETQYF
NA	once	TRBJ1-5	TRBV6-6	TGTGCCAGCAGCCTGTCCGTTCAGCCCCAGCATTTT	CASSLSVQPQHF
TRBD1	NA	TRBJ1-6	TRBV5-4	TGTGCCAGCAGCCCAAGAGGACAGGGGTTTGTTAATTCACCCCTCCACTTT	CASSPRGQGFVNSPLHF
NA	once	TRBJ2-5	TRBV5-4	TGTGCCAGCAGCTTCGGGTTATTTTCGGCAGAGAACAACCAAGAGACCCAGTACTTC	CASSFGLFSAENNQETQYF
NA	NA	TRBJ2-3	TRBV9	TGTGCCAGCAGCGTAGGTTCCGTTAGCACAGATACGCAGTATTTT	CASSVGSVSTDTQYF
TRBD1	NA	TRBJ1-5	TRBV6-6	TGTGCCAGCAGAAGGACAGGGGGCGTGAGTCAGCCCCAGCATTTT	CASRRTGGVSQPQHF
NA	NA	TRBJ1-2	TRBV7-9	TGTGCCAGCAGCTTCCCGTCTTATGGCTACACCTTC	CASSFPSYGYTF
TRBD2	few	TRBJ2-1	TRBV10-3	TGTGCCATCAGCTTACTAGCGGGAGAGGGCAATGAGCAGTTCTTC	CAISLLAGEGNEQFF
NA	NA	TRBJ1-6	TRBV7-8	TGTGCCAGCAGCTTAGCGGTTCAGGGACTGACTAATTCACCCCTCCACTTT	CASSLAVQGLTNSPLHF
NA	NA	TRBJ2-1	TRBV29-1	TGCAGCGGGCATTACAATGAGCAGTTCTTC	CSGHYNEQFF
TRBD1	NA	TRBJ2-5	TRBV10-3	TGTGCCATCAGTGGGCGTGAAGGGGGCATCGAGACCCAGTACTTC	CAISGREGGIETQYF
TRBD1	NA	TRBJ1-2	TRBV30	TGTGCCTGGAGTAGGGACAGGGTGTTCGGCTACACCTTC	CAWSRDRVFGYTF
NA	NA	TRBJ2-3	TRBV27	TGTGCCAGCAGTTTGGGAGGGACACGCACAGATACGCAGTATTTT	CASSLGGTRTDTQYF
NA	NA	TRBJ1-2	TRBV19	TGTGCCAGTAGTACCCTTAACTATGGCTACACCTTC	CASSTLNYGYTF
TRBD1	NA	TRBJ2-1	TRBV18	TGTGCCAGCTCACGACGACAGGGGCTGACGGGCAATGAGCAGTTCTTC	CASSRRQGLTGNEQFF
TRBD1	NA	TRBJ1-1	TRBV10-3	TGTGCCATCAGGCGACAGGGGGATAATGTTGAAGCTTTCTTT	CAIRRQGDNVEAFF
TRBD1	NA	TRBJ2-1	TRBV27	TGTGCCAGCAGTCAGGGACAGGGATACAATGAGCAGTTCTTC	CASSQGQGYNEQFF
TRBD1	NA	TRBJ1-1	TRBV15	TGTGCCACCAGCAGAGGACAGAACAGGGGAGAAGCTTTCTTT	CATSRGQNRGEAFF
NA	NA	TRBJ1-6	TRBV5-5	TGTGCCAGCAGCTCGGGGGATTCACCCCTCCACTTT	CASSSGDSPLHF